This T cell receptor (beta chain) stems from a study of neurological immune-mediated disorders. Worth noting for this clonotype: Its antigen is unidentified. Since a much larger clone is just one base distant, this may be a read error.

Points from the study as a whole: On phylogenetic grouping, the repertoires of 18 of 34 multiple sclerosis patients fell within one related-CDR3 cluster, constituting a possible signature.

V lost 11 bases to trimming and J lost 0 bases, with 17 bases between them. The germline CDR1 and CDR2 sequences are LNHDA and SQIVND (reference sequence). The CDR3 spans 15 residues. By 5'RACE with 10-nucleotide random UMIs, the cDNA was made. Each CDR3 protein gets one entry after TCRdb re-called the 5' RACE reads with MiXCR. The data contain about 120,000 distinct CDR3 sequences, roughly 3.2% of them seen just once; the ten biggest clones take up around 1.2%. Specimen: PBMCs. The chain carries TRBV19 and TRBJ1-3; the D is unclear. The source is a woman aged 25 to 39 with multiple sclerosis. CDR3 region: CAVSVMGSSGNTIYF. CDR3 nucleotides: TGTGCCGTCAGTGTCATGGGAAGCTCTGGAAACACCATATATTTT.